This entry is about one T cell receptor beta chain. Deletions cut 5 bases from V and 3 bases from J, with 8 bases between. Germline CDR1 SNHLY, CDR2 FYNNEI. This CDR3 has 12 amino acids. In the study's own analysis: Estimation of nucleated cell counts relied on the amplification of reference gene primers. Profiled with immunoSEQ multiplex PCR; TCRdb holds only in-frame clones, not every one. V, J and clone size are taken as reported in that table, and D and trimming were inferred from the DNA itself. The sample contains 15,000 to 20,000 clones, 81% of which appear only once. The data were taken from a study of blood T cell repertoires in COVID-19. Study summary: Sites in the United States, Italy and Spain provided acute and convalescent COVID-19 samples. PBMCs, B-cell-depleted T cells, or T cells were the source of the cDNA or gDNA that made up the material.

This chain connects TRBV2 to TRBJ2-7; perhaps TRBD2 as D (5 bases). The sequencing sample was made of peripheral blood. The clonotype was recovered from a man aged 35 to 55 with active or convalescent COVID-19. CDR3 amino acids: CASSQDYYEQYF. CDR3 coding DNA: TGTGCCAGCAGTCAAGACTACTACGAGCAGTACTTC.